This T cell receptor (beta chain) derives from a study of early T cells in non-severe SARS-CoV-2 infection. The overall study: Bulk RNA isolated from unsorted whole blood underwent sequencing; chains were not paired.

TCRdb processed the 5' RACE reads anew with MiXCR; each CDR3 protein has one entry. The sample includes tens of thousands of distinct CDR3 sequences, 12% to 15% of them seen just once. This clonotype was counted at least ten times. No antigen is known for it. Notes on the study in general: VDJdb-based matching was biased toward anti-spike CD8 responses and missed private and CD4 specificities.

The germline V and J ends were trimmed by 5 bases and 8 bases, with 24 bases remaining between them. This CDR3 contains 15 residues. The germline V gene has CDR1 GTSNPN and CDR2 SVGIG (reference sequence). This clonotype originated in an adult who was a healthcare worker with PCR-confirmed SARS-CoV-2 infection or an uninfected control (not recorded which). V gene TRBV30 combines with J gene TRBJ1-2; weak D call: TRBD1 (6 bases). Source material: whole blood. In DNA form, the CDR3 reads TGTGCCTGGGCCCCCCCTCGACAGGCTTGGCGCGGCTACACCTTC. It codes for CAWAPPRQAWRGYTF. The full variable domain, its missing parts supplied by reference TRBV30 and TRBJ1-2, is SQTIHQWPATLVQPVGSPLSLECTVEGTSNPNLYWYRQAAGRGLQLLFYSVGIGQISSEVPQNLSASRPQDRQFILSSKKLLLSDSGFYLCAWAPPRQAWRGYTFGSGTRLTVV.